The 29 T cell receptor beta chains given below trace back to one sample, sequenced in a study of T-cell memory formation after mild COVID-19. Via MiXCR, TCRdb re-called the 5' RACE reads, giving one row per CDR3 protein. The sample records 450,000 to 650,000 distinct CDR3 sequences, about a sixth being singletons. Source material: PBMCs or a T cell subset sorted from them (not recorded which). These receptor sequences come from an adult woman who had mild COVID-19 (a few samples of this study predate the infection). Cell type and time point are not known.

This rearrangement joins TRBV7-9 to TRBJ2-1; 7 bases are shared with TRBD1. CDR3 length: 18 amino acids. Germline V lookup: CDR1 SEHNR, CDR2 FQNEAQ (reference sequence). V lost 0 bases, J lost 0 bases, and 8 bases stayed unmatched. The CDR3 bases are TGTGCCAGCAGCTTAGCGTATCTACAGGGGAGCTCCTACAATGAGCAGTTCTTC. It encodes CASSLAYLQGSSYNEQFF.

This clonotype was found a few times. V is TRBV5-1 and J is TRBJ1-2; 7 positions match TRBD1. The CDR3 spans 13 residues. CDR1 and CDR2 from the germline V gene are SGHRS and YFSETQ. V shed 7 bases, J shed 2 bases, and the junction held 5 bases outside the gene matches. The CDR3 loop reads CASGRDRNYGYTF. The CDR3 DNA sequence: TGCGCCAGCGGAAGGGACAGAAACTATGGCTACACCTTC.

CDR3 nucleotides: TGCAGTGCTAGTGGGATCCCAGACTCAGGGGGCTCCTACGAGCAGTACTTC. Protein sequence: CSASGIPDSGGSYEQYF. The rearrangement uses TRBV20-1 and TRBJ2-7; 7 bases are a match to TRBD1. The CDR3 extends over 17 amino acids. V trimming: 3 bases; J trimming: 0 bases; junction bases outside the gene matches: 14. The germline gives CDR1 DFQATT, CDR2 SNEGSKA (reference sequence).

A remark on this clonotype: Because the CDR3's place on the DNA is in doubt, the DNA is left out and the CDR3 is given as listed by TCRdb. The rearrangement uses TRBV9 and TRBJ2-7; the tabulated D call, TRBD1, remains unverified against the DNA. The CDR3 length is 15 residues, termini included. Germline CDR1 SGDLS, CDR2 YYNGEE. The CDR3 loop reads CASSVADGTALELYF.

The chain joins TRBV6-4 to TRBJ2-1; perhaps D is TRBD1 or TRBD2 (6 bases each). The CDR3 is 16 residues long. V dropped 8 bases and J dropped 2 bases, with 19 bases sitting between them. Germline CDR1 is MRHNA and CDR2 is SNTAGT. The CDR3 sequence: CASYPFWGATYNEQFF. The CDR3 DNA reads TGTGCCAGCTATCCCTTTTGGGGGGCCACCTACAATGAGCAGTTCTTC.

The table lists this clonotype with many counts. The rearrangement joins TRBV29-1 to TRBJ2-2; D not resolved. Trimming cost V 6 bases and J 6 bases, with 8 bases left between them. Germline V gene sequence: CDR1 SQVTM, CDR2 ANQGSEA. The CDR3 extends over 11 amino acids. This CDR3 reads CSVPKAGELFF. CDR3 in DNA: TGCAGCGTCCCTAAGGCCGGGGAGCTGTTTTTT.

This clonotype was observed a handful of times. V and J are TRBV13 and TRBJ2-7; no clear D gene. From germline, CDR1 is PRHDT and CDR2 FYEKMQ (reference sequence). The CDR3 has 11 amino acids. Trimming left V 6 bases short and J 6 bases short, with 9 bases between. CDR3 sequence reads: CASSLSREQYF. In DNA, the CDR3 is TGTGCCAGCAGTCTCTCTCGCGAGCAGTACTTC. Variable domain in full (rest from reference TRBV13 and TRBJ2-7): AAGVIQSPRHLIKEKRETATLKCYPIPRHDTVYWYQQGPGQDPQFLISFYEKMQSDKGSIPDRFSAQQFSDYHSELNMSSLELGDSALYFCASSLSREQYFGPGTRLTVT.

This clonotype was found many times. The V gene is TRBV9, the J gene TRBJ1-1; 8 bases agree with TRBD1. Germline-derived CDR1 and CDR2 are SGDLS and YYNGEE. CDR3 length: 14 residues. Trimming cost V 1 base and J 7 bases; bases outside gene matches: 6. The chain's CDR3 is CASSVMTGANEAFF. CDR3 DNA sequence: TGTGCCAGCAGCGTAATGACAGGGGCGAATGAAGCTTTCTTT.

This clonotype was picked up a small number of times. The chain employs TRBV6-2 or TRBV6-3 and TRBJ1-1; the D gene is possibly TRBD1 (6 bases). V lost 0 bases to trimming and J lost 7 bases, with 9 bases between them. CDR1 and CDR2 (germline): MNHEY, SVGEGT. The CDR3 extends over 13 amino acids. CDR3 nucleotide sequence: TGTGCCAGCAGTTACTCCGGAGGGGGTGAAGCTTTCTTT. Protein sequence: CASSYSGGGEAFF.

This clonotype occurred a few times. The chain has TRBV19 and TRBJ2-5, with TRBD2 as a possible D gene (6 bases). CDR3 size: 14 residues. V was pared by 4 bases and J by 5 bases, with 14 bases between. CDR1 LNHDA and CDR2 SQIVND come from the germline V gene (reference sequence). The CDR3 region has the DNA TGTGCCAGTAGTAACCGGGACTGGGGGGAGACCCAGTACTTC. Its protein is CASSNRDWGETQYF.

This clonotype was counted a few times. The V call is TRBV7-6, the J call TRBJ1-5; D unclear. From germline, CDR1 is SGHVS and CDR2 FNYEAQ. CDR3 length equals 16 residues. The V end lost 1 base, the J end lost 3 bases, and 13 bases lay between the germline ends. For the CDR3, the DNA is TGTGCCAGCAGCTTAGGGGCTTTTACAGTCAATCAGCCCCAGCATTTT. Its protein is CASSLGAFTVNQPQHF. The entire variable domain, with the rest obtained from reference TRBV7-6 and TRBJ1-5, is as follows: GAGVSQSPRYKVTKRGQDVALRCDPISGHVSLYWYRQALGQGPEFLTYFNYEAQQDKSGLPNDRFSAERPEGSISTLTIQRTEQRDSAMYRCASSLGAFTVNQPQHFGDGTRLSIL.

This clonotype was recorded a few times. The gene calls are TRBV12-3 or TRBV12-4 and TRBJ2-1, with 10 nucleotides matching TRBD2. The CDR3 covers 15 residues. Germline trimming cut 6 bases from V and 3 bases from J; bases unmatched to any gene: 5. The CDR3: CASSTTSGDYNEQFF. As DNA, the CDR3 is TGTGCCAGCAGCACCACTAGCGGGGACTACAATGAGCAGTTCTTC.

This chain joins TRBV19 and TRBJ2-1; the D gene is possibly TRBD2 (7 bases). The CDR3 runs 19 residues. Germline V gene lookup returns CDR1 LNHDA and CDR2 SQIVND (reference sequence). Trimming stripped 6 bases from V and 0 bases from J, with 24 bases between. CDR3 nucleotides: TGTGCCAGTAGGGGGGCGGGAGTTTCGTACTTGAGCTCCTACAATGAGCAGTTCTTC. This gives the protein CASRGAGVSYLSSYNEQFF.

CDR3 bases: TGTGCCAGCAGCTTCACGGGGAGAAGGGCTTACAATGAGCAGTTCTTC. This codes for CASSFTGRRAYNEQFF. The chain employs TRBV7-9 and TRBJ2-1; tentatively, D is TRBD2 (5 bases). Trimming took 3 bases from V and 4 from J, leaving 16 bases between them. CDR3 length: 16 residues. The germline CDR1 and CDR2 sequences are SEHNR and FQNEAQ (reference sequence).

The genes are TRBV15 and TRBJ2-3, with D possibly TRBD1 on 5 matching bases. The germline gives CDR1 LNHNV, CDR2 YYDKDF (reference sequence). The ends were cut back, 5 bases at V and 0 bases at J, with 12 bases in the middle. This CDR3 has 15 residues. CDR3 sequence (DNA): TGTGCCACCAGCTCAGGGTTGGGGAGCACAGATACGCAGTATTTT. Translation gives CATSSGLGSTDTQYF.

This clonotype was counted between two and nine times. This rearrangement joins TRBV20-1 to TRBJ2-2; no definite D call. Germline CDR1 and CDR2: DFQATT and SNEGSKA (reference sequence). This CDR3 comprises 13 residues. V dropped 3 bases and J dropped 7 bases, with 12 bases sitting between them. The CDR3 spells CSARIPGIGELFF. Written as DNA, the CDR3 is TGCAGTGCTAGGATTCCGGGTATCGGGGAGCTGTTTTTT.

J is TRBJ1-6 and V is TRBV12-3 or TRBV12-4; D is unresolved. The V end lost 4 bases, the J end lost 9 bases, and 19 bases lay between the germline ends. The CDR3 is 16 residues long. The CDR3 DNA follows: TGTGCCAGCAGTTCCTTCCTTGACACATGGGGTTCACCCCTCCACTTT. Translation gives CASSSFLDTWGSPLHF.

This clonotype turned up a few times. V and J are TRBV6-2 or TRBV6-3 and TRBJ1-1; no definite D call. V was shortened by 3 bases and J by 5 bases, with 7 bases between the two germline ends. Per the germline V gene, CDR1 is MNHEY and CDR2 is SVGEGT. This CDR3 is built from 12 residues. CDR3 amino acids: CASSYRRTEAFF. The CDR3 DNA is TGTGCCAGCAGTTATAGGCGGACTGAAGCTTTCTTT.

This clonotype was counted a few times. This sequence joins TRBV6-2 or TRBV6-3 and TRBJ2-1; D gene uncertain. CDR3 length: 14 residues. Trimming cost V 7 bases and J 2 bases, with 12 bases left between them. Germline loops: CDR1 MNHEY, CDR2 SVGEGT. In nucleotides, the CDR3 is TGTGCCAGCACCCTACCATCCCCCTACAATGAGCAGTTCTTC. It translates to CASTLPSPYNEQFF.

Only a few counts were recorded for this clonotype. The V call is TRBV12-3 or TRBV12-4, the J call TRBJ2-5; possibly TRBD2 for D (5 bases). The ends were cut back, 8 bases at V and 4 bases at J, with 17 bases in the middle. The CDR3 loop spans 14 amino acids. CDR3 protein: CASQKALAPETQYF. In DNA, the CDR3 is TGTGCCAGCCAGAAGGCCCTAGCTCCAGAGACCCAGTACTTC.

The rearrangement uses TRBV4-1 and TRBJ1-2; 7 bases are shared with TRBD1. With 2 bases clipped from V and 8 bases from J, the junction kept 14 bases outside the gene matches. Germline CDR1 reads MGHRA; CDR2 reads YSYEKL. CDR3 length: 16 amino acids. The CDR3 protein is CASSQLGTVLPGGYTF. CDR3 DNA sequence: TGCGCCAGCAGCCAACTTGGGACAGTCCTACCCGGGGGCTACACCTTC.

This chain links TRBV7-6 with TRBJ2-7; D is ambiguous. Trimming pared 2 bases from V and 2 bases from J, leaving 13 bases between. Germline-derived CDR1 and CDR2 are SGHVS and FNYEAQ. CDR3 size: 15 residues. In DNA, the CDR3 is TGTGCCAGCAGCTTAAACCCCCGGGTCCCCTACGAGCAGTACTTC. The encoded protein is CASSLNPRVPYEQYF.

This chain links TRBV7-6 with TRBJ1-2; D is unclear. The ends were cut back, 4 bases at V and 6 bases at J, with 15 bases in the middle. The CDR3 runs 14 residues. In germline, CDR1 is SGHVS, CDR2 FNYEAQ. The CDR3: CASSYTLGMDGYTF. CDR3 nucleotides: TGTGCCAGCAGCTATACTTTGGGGATGGATGGCTACACCTTC.

This chain joins TRBV4-1 and TRBJ2-3; D remains unclear. The CDR3 runs 13 residues. With 2 bases removed from V and 2 bases from J, the gap between germline ends came to 5 bases. CDR1 MGHRA and CDR2 YSYEKL come from the germline V gene. This chain's CDR3 is CASSQSYTDTQYF. CDR3 nucleotides: TGCGCCAGCAGCCAAAGCTACACAGATACGCAGTATTTT.

The chain is built from TRBV5-1 and TRBJ1-3, with 8 bases matching TRBD1. This CDR3 has 15 residues. Germline CDR1 reads SGHRS; CDR2 reads YFSETQ. The V segment lost 7 bases and the J segment 2 bases; nucleotides outside the gene matches: 8. CDR3 bases: TGCGCCAGCTCTGGTGACAGGGGAGCTGGAAACACCATATATTTT. Protein: CASSGDRGAGNTIYF.

V usage is TRBV3-1 and J usage is TRBJ2-2; TRBD1 agrees at 7 bases. Germline CDR1 LGHDT, CDR2 YNNKEL (reference sequence). This CDR3 region has 15 residues. V lost 8 bases and J lost 5; bases outside the gene matches: 11. The CDR3 DNA sequence: TGTGCCAGCGCTCACGACAGGGAGATTACCGGGGAGCTGTTTTTT. It yields the protein CASAHDREITGELFF.

This sequence joins TRBV2 and TRBJ2-7, with a weak D call TRBD1 (5 bases). Trimming left V 6 bases short and J 1 base short, with 7 bases between. Germline V gene data show CDR1 as SNHLY and CDR2 as FYNNEI. The CDR3 sequence is 12 residues long. The CDR3 region is CASRQVSYEQYF. The CDR3 nucleotides are TGTGCCAGCAGACAGGTTTCCTACGAGCAGTACTTC.

This clonotype was seen more than once but under ten times. This chain joins TRBV12-3 or TRBV12-4 and TRBJ2-1; the D gene is possibly TRBD2 (5 bases). V gave up 5 bases and J gave up 9 bases, with 14 bases separating them. The CDR3 is made up of 13 amino acids. CDR3 DNA sequence: TGTGCCAGCAGTCCCCCCCTTGGAGGTGAGCAGTTCTTC. Amino acids: CASSPPLGGEQFF.

As to this clonotype: The junction differs from germline at one of its ends, possibly a read error. The chain couples TRBV5-1 to TRBJ1-4, with D unclear. The CDR3 consists of 16 residues. Per germline, CDR1 SGHRS and CDR2 YFSETQ. The CDR3, as DNA: TGCTCCAGCAGCTTGAAGGGTGCTGCAACTAATGAAAAACTGTTTTTT. Its protein product is CSSSLKGAATNEKLFF.